Sequencing of this TCR beta chain was carried out in a study of regulatory T cells in long-lasting Graves disease. The V end was cut by 3 bases, the J end by 5 bases, with 13 bases between. This CDR3 comprises 14 residues. Germline loops: CDR1 KGHSH, CDR2 LQKENI. This clonotype was detected only a few times. Time point of the sample: newly diagnosed GD, antithyroid drugs for less than 3 months. PBMC RNA was the source of the TCR library. Both iRepertoire HTBI primers and Arm-PCR of CDR3 regions were used to build the TCR beta libraries. TCRdb reprocessed the multiplex PCR reads via MiXCR and lists one record per CDR3 protein. The sample gives hundreds of thousands of distinct CDR3 sequences, 15% to 20% of which show up once; approximately 20% is in the top ten. These data were also reused for a study on T cells in Graves' hyperthyroidism and ophthalmopathy. That work adds: Primed by the HTBI set, a first-round RT-PCR was run on the TCR CDR3.

This chain joins TRBV18 and TRBJ1-1; perhaps TRBD1 as D (6 bases). The specimen was peripheral blood mononuclear cells (PBMCs), collected at new diagnosis, from a patient treated with antithyroid drugs. The receptor comes from a woman in her thirties with Graves disease. The DNA for the CDR3 is TGTGCCAGCTCACCCTCCGGGGGGCGGACTGAAGCTTTCTTT. Its translation is CASSPSGGRTEAFF.